This TCR beta chain was recorded in a study of human T cells and chemical hapten exposure. TCRdb redid the calling of the RACE reads with MiXCR, one entry per CDR3 protein. The data show about 58,000 distinct CDR3 sequences, approximately 13% seen once. The germline V gene encodes CDR1 SGHRS and CDR2 YFSETQ. The CDR3 is made up of 16 amino acids. Losses at the gene ends were 2 bases for V and 5 bases for J; bases not matched to a gene: 11. This clonotype was seen ten or more times. Time point described: patch test 3, about 24 weeks after DPC sensitization. Indicated treatment: therapeutic diphenylcyclopropenone sensitization with weekly scalp DPC.

The material sequenced was whole blood, taken in connection with sensitization to the hapten diphenylcyclopropenone (DPC). The chain has TRBV5-1 and TRBJ2-5; 8 nucleotides line up with TRBD1. This clonotype was sampled from a man between 25 and 39 years old with alopecia areata. Some clones in this sample may be carry-over from other donors' samples. The CDR3 sequence: CASSLTPTGALETQYF. The CDR3 region has the DNA TGCGCCAGCAGCTTAACCCCGACAGGGGCCCTCGAGACCCAGTACTTC. The whole variable domain, filled in from reference TRBV5-1 and TRBJ2-5, reads KAGVTQTPRYLIKTRGQQVTLSCSPISGHRSVSWYQQTPGQGLQFLFEYFSETQRNKGNFPGRFSGRQFSNSRSEMNVSTLELGDSALYLCASSLTPTGALETQYFGPGTRLLVL.